Listed below are T cell receptor beta chains from one sample, sequenced in a study of post-analysis software for immune sequencing data. TCRdb independently ran MiXCR on the PCR reads; one entry per CDR3 protein. The sample contains roughly 580,000 distinct CDR3 sequences, roughly two fifths of which appear only once. The sample taken for sequencing was blood. All receptors derive from a girl aged 10-17 years with multiple sclerosis. CDR3s include the opening cysteine and the closing phenylalanine or tryptophan. A D gene is named only where the DNA matches it firmly. Size values are once, few and many counts, or a class for expanded clones, and some rows have none.

d_call	v_call	clone_size	j_call	cdr3_nt	cdr3_aa
TRBD2	TRBV12-3/TRBV12-4	few	TRBJ2-5	TGTGCCAGCAGTTTATCGACTAGCGTCGAGACCCAGTACTTC	CASSLSTSVETQYF
TRBD1	TRBV11-3	NA	TRBJ2-5	TGTGCCAGCAGCCGCAGGGGGTTGGAGACCCAGTACTTC	CASSRRGLETQYF
TRBD1	TRBV7-9	NA	TRBJ1-1	TGTGCCAGCAGCTCCGTATACAGGGGTGGACGTTCGACTGAAGCTTTCTTT	CASSSVYRGGRSTEAFF
TRBD2	TRBV4-1	few	TRBJ2-5	TGCGCCAGCAGCCAAGATGGACTAGCGGGGGAAGAGACCCAGTACTTC	CASSQDGLAGEETQYF
NA	TRBV20-1	NA	TRBJ2-1	TGCAGTGCTAGAGAACCCTCTAGGTTGGGGGGTGAGCAGTTCTTC	CSAREPSRLGGEQFF
TRBD2	TRBV5-6	NA	TRBJ2-3	TGTGCCAGCAGCGTCTCTAGCGGGAGGGGAACAGATACGCAGTATTTT	CASSVSSGRGTDTQYF
NA	TRBV20-1	NA	TRBJ2-7	TGCAGTGCTAGTCGCGGGTACGAGCAGTACTTC	CSASRGYEQYF
NA	TRBV7-3	NA	TRBJ2-3	TGTGCCAGCAGCTTGTTCGGTCTAAGGGACCTCGGAGATACGCAGTATTTT	CASSLFGLRDLGDTQYF
NA	TRBV4-1	NA	TRBJ2-1	TGCGCCAGCAGCCCCTCCGTCACGGAGCAGTTCTTC	CASSPSVTEQFF
NA	TRBV2	NA	TRBJ2-7	TGTGCCAGCGGGGGGACGGAATCCTACGAGCAGTACTTC	CASGGTESYEQYF
TRBD2	TRBV2	NA	TRBJ2-1	TGTGCCAGCAGCCCTACTAGCGGGCCATCAAGCTCCTACAATGAGCAGTTCTTC	CASSPTSGPSSSYNEQFF
TRBD1	TRBV5-1	NA	TRBJ1-1	TGCGCCAGCAGTGGGACAGCCCCTGAAGCTTTCTTT	CASSGTAPEAFF
TRBD1	TRBV18	NA	TRBJ2-1	TGTGCCAGCTCACCACAGACCGGGACAGGGTTGTACAATGAGCAGTTCTTC	CASSPQTGTGLYNEQFF
TRBD1	TRBV3-1	once	TRBJ2-7	TGTGCCAGCAGCCGCCGAGGACAGGGGTGCCACGAGCAGTACTTC	CASSRRGQGCHEQYF
TRBD2	TRBV4-1	few	TRBJ2-7	TGCGCCAGCAGCCAAGGAGGCGGGAGGGCCAAGTACGAGCAGTACTTC	CASSQGGGRAKYEQYF
TRBD2	TRBV4-2	few	TRBJ2-3	TGTGCCAGCAGCCCAGGGCGCGGGAGCCCCACAGATACGCAGTATTTT	CASSPGRGSPTDTQYF
TRBD2	TRBV11-3	NA	TRBJ2-3	TGTGCCAGCAGCCATTCTAGCGGGAGTCGGACAGATACGCAGTATTTT	CASSHSSGSRTDTQYF
NA	TRBV20-1	NA	TRBJ2-7	TGCAGTGCTAGCGTGGGAGCCTACGAGCAGTACTTC	CSASVGAYEQYF
NA	TRBV10-3	NA	TRBJ2-7	TGTGCCATCAGTGAAGGGGGATTTGGGTACGAGCAGTACTTC	CAISEGGFGYEQYF
TRBD2	TRBV12-3/TRBV12-4	NA	TRBJ2-5	TGTGCCAGCAGCAATACCGGGACTAGCAGGAATGGGGAGCAGTACTTC	CASSNTGTSRNGEQYF
TRBD2	TRBV9	few	TRBJ2-3	TGTGCCAGCAGCGGGCCCCGTTGGGCTAGCGGTGATTCTAGCACAGATACGCAGTATTTT	CASSGPRWASGDSSTDTQYF
TRBD2	TRBV7-8	few	TRBJ2-5	TGTGCCAGCAGCCACATTGGGGGGGGAGAGACCCAGTACTTC	CASSHIGGGETQYF
NA	TRBV29-1	NA	TRBJ2-1	TGCAGCGTTAGGGCGGCCCTCTTTTACAATGAGCAGTTCTTC	CSVRAALFYNEQFF
TRBD1	TRBV29-1	NA	TRBJ2-6	TGCAGCGTTGGTGTATCGGACAGGGTCGGGGCCAACGTCCTGACTTTC	CSVGVSDRVGANVLTF